The clone carrying this TCR beta chain came up many times. V was shortened by 1 base and J by 3 bases, with 15 bases between the two germline ends. Germline V gene data show CDR1 as SEHNR and CDR2 as FQNEAQ (reference sequence). This CDR3 has 16 residues. Via MiXCR, TCRdb re-called the PCR reads, giving one row per CDR3 protein. The sample includes about 76,000 distinct CDR3 sequences, under 65% of them seen just once. The data derive from a study of CDR3 diversity in severe acne. The sequence came from a male donor in good health, without acne. Sequencing was done on a sample of blood. The chain recombines TRBV7-9 with TRBJ1-2; no clear D gene. The DNA of the CDR3 is TGTGCCAGCAGCTTAGAGGAGTCGCGTTTGGACTATGGCTACACCTTC. It encodes CASSLEESRLDYGYTF.